This paragraph reports one TCR beta chain. The entry originates in a study of T cell responses to AZD1222 COVID-19 vaccine. Sequencing used immunoSEQ multiplex PCR; TCRdb keeps in-frame clones, though not all of them. The sample has about 120,000 clones, approximately 93% seen once. Trimming pared 0 bases from V and 2 bases from J, leaving 12 bases between. Germline V gene data show CDR1 as SGDLS and CDR2 as YYNGEE. This CDR3 spans 16 amino acids. This TCR was recovered from an adult in good health. This material consisted of peripheral blood, taken on day 0 of AZD1222 vaccination. The J gene is TRBJ2-1, the V gene TRBV9, with D uncertain. The chain's CDR3 is CASSVGLPRTYNEQFF. The CDR3 region has the DNA TGTGCCAGCAGCGTAGGACTCCCCCGAACCTACAATGAGCAGTTCTTC.